This paragraph covers one T cell receptor (beta chain) sequence. Antigen: not known. The repertoire was sequenced with immunoSEQ multiplex PCR; TCRdb's copy has only in-frame clones and lacks some. The repertoire holds about 2.1 million clones, with just over 90% as singletons. The data were obtained in a study of shared clonotypes between healthy human individuals. The study's findings and limits: Exclusively blood specimens were collected; tissue repertoires likely differ.

The naive CD8 fraction comprised CD45RO-negative cells positively selected for CCR7 and excluded terminally differentiated effector memory CD45RA+ cells. Trimming cost V 0 bases and J 4 bases, with 13 bases left between them. CDR1 is KGHSH and CDR2 is LQKENI in the germline V gene. This CDR3 has 15 amino acids. This receptor was obtained from a man younger than 35 in good health. Some clones in this sample may be carry-over from other donors' samples. The specimen sequenced was naive CD8+ T cells from PBMCs. The chain links TRBV18 to TRBJ2-7, with D possibly being TRBD2 (6 bases). The CDR3, as DNA: TGTGCCAGCTCACCACCGCGGGACGGACCATACGAGCAGTACTTC. Residues: CASSPPRDGPYEQYF.